These 14 T cell receptor beta chains originate from one sample sequenced in a study of radiation and T cells in renal cell carcinoma. Noted time point: blood 2 weeks post-SBRT. This sample's treatment: 15 Gy SBRT to primary tumor, nephrectomy 4 weeks later. Assay: immunoSEQ multiplex PCR; the TCRdb copy retains only in-frame clones and omits some. The sample carries roughly 150,000 clones, about 87% recorded once. The sample here was blood, taken from a patient whose treatment included radiotherapy and nephrectomy. The receptors originated from a woman aged 45-60 years with renal cell carcinoma.

This chain connects TRBV7-2 to TRBJ2-1, with D perhaps being TRBD1 or TRBD2 (5 bases each). Trimming removed 5 bases from V and 7 bases from J, with 18 bases in between. From germline, CDR1 is SGHTA and CDR2 FQGNSA. CDR3 size: 15 residues. The CDR3 spells CASSLALVRGNEQFF. In nucleotides, the CDR3 is TGTGCCAGCAGCCTTGCCCTGGTGAGGGGAAATGAGCAGTTCTTC.

The genes are TRBV7-9 and TRBJ2-3; D possibly corresponds to TRBD2 (7 bases). Germline assignment: CDR1 SEHNR and CDR2 FQNEAQ (reference sequence). The V end was cut by 3 bases, the J end by 3 bases, with 13 bases between. The CDR3 contains 15 residues. The CDR3 sequence: CASSFGGGGTDTQYF. The DNA of the CDR3 is TGTGCCAGCAGCTTTGGAGGGGGAGGGACAGATACGCAGTATTTT.

The chain employs TRBV5-1 and TRBJ1-6; D ambiguous. This CDR3 has 13 amino acids. Germline CDR1 reads SGHRS; CDR2 reads YFSETQ. V was shortened by 3 bases and J by 7 bases, with 8 bases between the two germline ends. CDR3 residues: CASSWEGNSPLHF. The CDR3 DNA sequence: TGCGCCAGCAGCTGGGAAGGCAATTCACCCCTCCACTTT.

V and J are TRBV6-1 and TRBJ1-5; TRBD1 matches 8 bases. CDR1 is MNHNS and CDR2 is SASEGT in the germline V gene. The junction had 2 bases not matched to a gene; V was cut back by 4 bases and J by 0 bases. The CDR3 spans 15 residues. CDR3 in amino acids: CASSADRASNQPQHF. DNA of the CDR3: TGTGCCAGCAGTGCGGACAGGGCTAGCAATCAGCCCCAGCATTTT.

The CDR3 is CASKRDLTPTDTQYF. In nucleotides, the CDR3 is TGCGCCAGCAAACGGGACCTCACACCCACAGATACGCAGTATTTT. The V gene is TRBV10-2, the J gene TRBJ2-3, with D perhaps TRBD1 or TRBD2 (5 bases each). V gave up 7 bases and J gave up 2 bases, with 16 bases separating them. The CDR3 covers 15 residues. The germline gives CDR1 WSHSY, CDR2 SAAADI.

This chain joins TRBV5-1 and TRBJ1-6; possible D gene TRBD1, 6 bases. CDR1 and CDR2 (germline): SGHRS, YFSETQ. CDR3 size: 12 residues. V was shortened by 7 bases and J by 9 bases, with 11 bases between the two germline ends. CDR3 amino acids: CASGQDSSPLHF. CDR3 nucleotides: TGCGCCAGCGGGCAGGACAGTTCACCCCTCCACTTT.

The rearrangement links TRBV7-2 to TRBJ1-2; D gene uncertain. Trimming left V 4 bases short and J 10 bases short, with 10 bases between. This CDR3 spans 11 amino acids. CDR1 SGHTA and CDR2 FQGNSA come from the germline V gene. The CDR3 reads CASSSGKVYTF. DNA of the CDR3: TGTGCCAGCAGCTCGGGAAAGGTCTACACCTTC.

This clone was picked up one time. The chain joins TRBV12-5 to TRBJ2-1, with 11 bases identical to TRBD2. The trim removed 7 bases at V and 9 bases at J, leaving 14 bases unmatched. CDR1 is LGHNT and CDR2 is FRNRAP in the germline V gene. This CDR3 comprises 16 residues. DNA for the CDR3: TGTGCTAGTGCTCAGCCGGGACTAGCGGATCCCACTGAGCAGTTCTTC. Its translation: CASAQPGLADPTEQFF.

The chain combines TRBV10-2 with TRBJ2-7; 8 bases align to TRBD2. The CDR3 contains 16 residues. J lost 5 bases, V lost 6 bases, and 15 bases had no gene match. CDR1 is WSHSY and CDR2 is SAAADI in the germline V gene. The CDR3 protein is CASSPNLKRGKDEQYF. The CDR3 DNA reads TGCGCCAGCAGCCCCAATTTGAAGCGGGGGAAGGACGAGCAGTACTTC.

This clone was seen once. This chain uses TRBV5-1 with TRBJ2-7; D tentatively fits TRBD1 or TRBD2 (5 bases each). Trimming took off 0 bases at V and 3 bases at J, with 10 bases between the two ends. The CDR3 length is 14 residues. Germline V CDR1 and CDR2: SGHRS, YFSETQ. This CDR3 is CASSLDPGSYEQYF. CDR3 DNA sequence: TGCGCCAGCAGCTTGGATCCAGGGAGCTACGAGCAGTACTTC.

This chain links TRBV18 with TRBJ1-5; TRBD1 might be the D (5 bases). The CDR3 has 13 residues. Germline lookup yields CDR1 KGHSH and CDR2 LQKENI. V shed 4 bases and J shed 7 bases, with 11 bases lying between them. As DNA, the CDR3 is TGTGCCAGCTCACAAGGGGAGGCCCAGCCCCAGCATTTT. It translates to CASSQGEAQPQHF.

Here the CDR3 reads CASRTMNTEAFF. The DNA of the CDR3 is TGTGCCAGCAGAACTATGAACACTGAAGCTTTCTTT. The gene calls are TRBV6-6 and TRBJ1-1, with D unclear. V lost 6 bases and J lost 0, with 5 bases in between. The CDR3 length is 12 residues. Germline CDR1 MNHNY, CDR2 SVGAGI (reference sequence).

The V gene is TRBV6-1, the J gene TRBJ2-3; tentatively, D is TRBD2 (6 bases). The V gene's germline CDR1 is MNHNS and CDR2 SASEGT. The CDR3 has 14 amino acids. Between the trimmed V and J ends, which lost 7 bases and 4 bases, there was a span of 15 bases. CDR3 residues: CASNRAGSADTQYF. CDR3 bases: TGTGCCAGCAATCGGGCGGGAAGCGCAGATACGCAGTATTTT.

V usage is TRBV5-6 and J usage is TRBJ2-7, with 7 bases lining up with TRBD2. The ends lost 2 bases at V and 7 bases at J; junction bases unmatched: 6. Germline loops: CDR1 SGHDT, CDR2 YYEEEE. This CDR3 has 13 residues. CDR3 loop: CASSFITGGEQYF. The CDR3 nucleotides are TGTGCCAGCAGCTTTATTACGGGGGGTGAGCAGTACTTC.